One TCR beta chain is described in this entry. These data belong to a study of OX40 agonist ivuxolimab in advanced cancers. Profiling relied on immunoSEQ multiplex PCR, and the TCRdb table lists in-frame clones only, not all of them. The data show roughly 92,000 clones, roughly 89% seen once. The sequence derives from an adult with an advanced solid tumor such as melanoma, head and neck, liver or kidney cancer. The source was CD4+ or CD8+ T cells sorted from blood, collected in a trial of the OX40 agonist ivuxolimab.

The CDR3 loop reads CASSSVGRGLGAFF. The DNA for the CDR3 is TGTGCCAGCAGTTCCGTCGGCAGGGGGCTTGGGGCTTTCTTT. The genes are TRBV28 and TRBJ1-1; TRBD1 matches at 8 bases. This CDR3 comprises 14 residues. Trimming removed 4 bases from V and 11 bases from J; junction bases left unmatched: 12. Germline V CDR1 and CDR2: MDHEN, SYDVKM.